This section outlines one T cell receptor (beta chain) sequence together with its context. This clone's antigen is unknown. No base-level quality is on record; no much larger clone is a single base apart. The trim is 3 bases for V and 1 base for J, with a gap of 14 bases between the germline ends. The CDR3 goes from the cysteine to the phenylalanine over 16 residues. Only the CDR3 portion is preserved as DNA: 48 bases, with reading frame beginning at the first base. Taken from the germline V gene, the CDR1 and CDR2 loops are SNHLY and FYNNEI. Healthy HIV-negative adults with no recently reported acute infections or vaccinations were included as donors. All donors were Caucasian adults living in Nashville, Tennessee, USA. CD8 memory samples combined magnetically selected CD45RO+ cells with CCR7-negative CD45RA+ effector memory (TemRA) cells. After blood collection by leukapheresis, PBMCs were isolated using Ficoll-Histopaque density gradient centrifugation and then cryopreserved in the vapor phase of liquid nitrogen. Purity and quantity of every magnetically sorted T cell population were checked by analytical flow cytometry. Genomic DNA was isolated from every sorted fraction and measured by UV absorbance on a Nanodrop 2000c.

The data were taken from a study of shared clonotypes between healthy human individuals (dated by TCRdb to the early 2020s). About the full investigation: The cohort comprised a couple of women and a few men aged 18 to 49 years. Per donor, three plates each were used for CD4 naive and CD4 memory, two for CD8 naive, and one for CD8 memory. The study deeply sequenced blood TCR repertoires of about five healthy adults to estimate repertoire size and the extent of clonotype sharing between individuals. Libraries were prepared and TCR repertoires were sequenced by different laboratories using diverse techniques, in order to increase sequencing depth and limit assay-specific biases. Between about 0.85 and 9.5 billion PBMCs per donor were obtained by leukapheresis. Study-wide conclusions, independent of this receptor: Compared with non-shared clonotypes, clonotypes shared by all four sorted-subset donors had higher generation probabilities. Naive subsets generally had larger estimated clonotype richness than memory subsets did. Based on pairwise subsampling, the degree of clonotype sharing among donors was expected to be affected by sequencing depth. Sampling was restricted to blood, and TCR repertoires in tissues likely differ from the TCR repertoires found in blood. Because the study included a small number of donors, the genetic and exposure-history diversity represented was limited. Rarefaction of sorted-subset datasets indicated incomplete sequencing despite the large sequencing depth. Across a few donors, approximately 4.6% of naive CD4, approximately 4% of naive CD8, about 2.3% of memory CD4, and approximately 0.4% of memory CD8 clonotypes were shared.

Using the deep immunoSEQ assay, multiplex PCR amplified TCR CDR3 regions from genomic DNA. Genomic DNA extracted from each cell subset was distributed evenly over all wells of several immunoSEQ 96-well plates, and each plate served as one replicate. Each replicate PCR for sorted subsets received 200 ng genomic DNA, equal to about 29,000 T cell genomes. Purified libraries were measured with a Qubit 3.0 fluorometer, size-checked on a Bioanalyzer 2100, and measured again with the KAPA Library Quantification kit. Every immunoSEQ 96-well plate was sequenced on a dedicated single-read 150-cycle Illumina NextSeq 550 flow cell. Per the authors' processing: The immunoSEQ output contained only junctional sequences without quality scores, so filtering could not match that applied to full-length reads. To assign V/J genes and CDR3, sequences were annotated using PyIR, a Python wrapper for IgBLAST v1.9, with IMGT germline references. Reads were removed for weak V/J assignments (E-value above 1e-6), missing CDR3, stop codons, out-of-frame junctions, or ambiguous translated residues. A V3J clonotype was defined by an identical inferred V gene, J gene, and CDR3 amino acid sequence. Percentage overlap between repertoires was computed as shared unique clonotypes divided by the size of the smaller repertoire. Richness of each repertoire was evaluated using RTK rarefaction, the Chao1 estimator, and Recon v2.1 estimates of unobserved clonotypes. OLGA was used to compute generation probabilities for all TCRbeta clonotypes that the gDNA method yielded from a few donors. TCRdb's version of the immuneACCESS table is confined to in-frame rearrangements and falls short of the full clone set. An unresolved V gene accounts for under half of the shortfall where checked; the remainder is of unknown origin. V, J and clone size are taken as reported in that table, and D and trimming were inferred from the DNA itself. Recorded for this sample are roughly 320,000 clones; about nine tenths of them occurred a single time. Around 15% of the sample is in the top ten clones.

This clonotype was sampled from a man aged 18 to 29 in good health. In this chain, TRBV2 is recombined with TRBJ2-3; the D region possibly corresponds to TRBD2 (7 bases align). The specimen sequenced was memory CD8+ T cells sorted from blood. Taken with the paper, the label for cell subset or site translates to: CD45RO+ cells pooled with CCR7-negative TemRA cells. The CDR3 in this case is CASSDAGARGTDTQYF. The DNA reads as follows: TGTGCCAGCAGTGACGCGGGGGCGAGGGGCACAGATACGCAGTATTTT.